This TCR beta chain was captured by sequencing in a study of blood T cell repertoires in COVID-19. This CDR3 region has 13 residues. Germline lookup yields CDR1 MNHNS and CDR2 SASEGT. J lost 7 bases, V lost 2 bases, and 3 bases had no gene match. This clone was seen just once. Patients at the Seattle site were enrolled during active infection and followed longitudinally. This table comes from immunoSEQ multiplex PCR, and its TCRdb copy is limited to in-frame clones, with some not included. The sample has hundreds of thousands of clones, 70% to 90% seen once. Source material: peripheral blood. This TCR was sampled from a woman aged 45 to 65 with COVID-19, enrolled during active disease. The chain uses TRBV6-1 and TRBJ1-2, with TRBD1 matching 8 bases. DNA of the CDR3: TGTGCCAGCAGTGAACAGGGGGCGAGTGGCTACACCTTC. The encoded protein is CASSEQGASGYTF.